This T cell receptor beta chain was observed in a study of blood T cell repertoires in COVID-19. Study overall: The origin of the acute and convalescent COVID-19 samples was the United States, Italy and Spain.

Germline CDR1 is MGHRA and CDR2 is YSYEKL. CDR3 length equals 13 residues. V was clipped by 9 bases and J by 5 bases; unmatched bases: 5. Repertoires were generated with immunoSEQ multiplex PCR, while TCRdb's copy carries only in-frame clones and drops some. The sample gives approximately 190,000 clones, roughly 80% of which show up once; approximately 15% is in the top ten. The chain combines TRBV4-1 with TRBJ1-3; 9 nucleotides agree with TRBD1. The source material was peripheral blood. This TCR derives from a man under 40 with active or convalescent COVID-19. For the CDR3, the DNA is TGCGCCAGTAGGGACAGGGACAGAAACACCATATATTTT. It yields the protein CASRDRDRNTIYF.